These 29 T cell receptor beta chains came from one sample sequenced in a study of CD4+ T cells in melanoma. TCRdb's copy holds only in-frame clones and misses some; the assay was immunoSEQ multiplex PCR. The data hold around 130,000 clones, with roughly 91% observed a single time. These receptors all come from a human donor with melanoma.

The rearrangement links TRBV4-1 to TRBJ2-7; TRBD2 agrees at 9 bases. Germline CDR1 MGHRA, CDR2 YSYEKL. CDR3 length: 15 amino acids. The junction had 4 bases not matched to a gene; V was cut back by 0 bases and J by 4 bases. CDR3 nucleotides: TGCGCCAGCAGCCAAGAACCTAGCGGGGCATACGAGCAGTACTTC. Protein: CASSQEPSGAYEQYF.

V gene TRBV5-4 combines with J gene TRBJ1-1; no clear D gene. CDR1 SGHNT and CDR2 YYREEE come from the germline V gene (reference sequence). Trimming pared 2 bases from V and 3 bases from J, leaving 8 bases between. The CDR3 sequence is 13 residues long. The CDR3 is CASSFEAYTEAFF. The CDR3 nucleotides read TGTGCCAGCAGCTTCGAGGCGTACACTGAAGCTTTCTTT.

V and J are TRBV7-8 and TRBJ1-1, with D possibly TRBD1 on 5 matching bases. Germline assignment: CDR1 SGHVS and CDR2 FQNEAQ. The CDR3 contains 16 residues. Trimming left V 2 bases short and J 10 bases short, with 23 bases between. The CDR3 DNA reads as TGTGCCAGCAGCTTAAGGTCGACAGTAGACCCAATCGGAGCTTTCTTT. This translates into CASSLRSTVDPIGAFF. Drawing the rest from reference TRBV7-8 and TRBJ1-1, the complete variable domain is GAGVSQSPRYKVAKRGQDVALRCDPISGHVSLFWYQQALGQGPEFLTYFQNEAQLDKSGLPSDRFFAERPEGSVSTLKIQRTQQEDSAVYLCASSLRSTVDPIGAFFGQGTRLTVV.

The V gene is TRBV7-9, the J gene TRBJ2-3, with D maybe TRBD2 (5 bases). Germline assignment: CDR1 SEHNR and CDR2 FQNEAQ (reference sequence). This CDR3 has 10 amino acids. V lost 5 bases and J lost 14, with 11 bases in between. The CDR3 nucleotides read TGTGCCAGCAGCCATTCGGGGTGGTATTTT. The encoded protein is CASSHSGWYF.

This chain uses TRBV4-1 with TRBJ2-7; no definite D call. V was trimmed by 3 bases and J by 4 bases, leaving 19 bases between them. The CDR3 runs 16 residues. Germline lookup yields CDR1 MGHRA and CDR2 YSYEKL. CDR3 in DNA: TGCGCCAGCAGCCAGGGCCTAGGACCGGCGGTATACGAGCAGTACTTC. Residues: CASSQGLGPAVYEQYF.

The rearrangement joins TRBV6-6 to TRBJ2-7; no clear D. CDR3 length equals 12 residues. The germline V and J ends were trimmed by 2 bases and 4 bases, with 6 bases remaining between them. CDR1 is MNHNY, CDR2 SVGAGI, per germline (reference sequence). CDR3 in DNA: TGTGCCAGCAGTTACGTCGGATACGAGCAGTACTTC. Residues: CASSYVGYEQYF.

This chain uses TRBV7-9 with TRBJ2-1; D uncertain. CDR1 is SEHNR and CDR2 is FQNEAQ in the germline V gene (reference sequence). The CDR3 contains 13 residues. Trimming took off 0 bases at V and 10 bases at J, with 10 bases between the two ends. The CDR3 spells CASSLAVGREQFF. CDR3 in DNA: TGTGCCAGCAGCTTAGCGGTAGGCCGCGAGCAGTTCTTC.

The chain is built from TRBV19 and TRBJ2-3; weak D call: TRBD2 (6 bases). The CDR3 totals 13 residues. V was pared by 8 bases and J by 3 bases, with 12 bases between. Per the germline V gene, CDR1 is LNHDA and CDR2 is SQIVND (reference sequence). The CDR3 region is CASAGGMTDTQYF. The CDR3 DNA reads TGTGCCAGTGCTGGGGGGATGACAGATACGCAGTATTTT.

This clone was recorded only once. The gene calls are TRBV2 and TRBJ2-5, with D perhaps matching TRBD1 or TRBD2 (5 bases each). The CDR3 consists of 14 residues. Germline V CDR1 and CDR2: SNHLY, FYNNEI. V was clipped by 6 bases and J by 3 bases, with 14 bases between them. The CDR3 region is CASSRDGQEETQYF. CDR3 DNA sequence: TGTGCCAGCAGCCGGGACGGACAAGAAGAGACCCAGTACTTC.

This clone appeared once. This rearrangement joins TRBV5-1 to TRBJ2-7, with 7 nucleotides matching TRBD2. The V gene's germline CDR1 is SGHRS and CDR2 YFSETQ. This CDR3 is built from 15 residues. J lost 5 bases, V lost 4 bases, and 12 bases had no gene match. The CDR3 sequence: CASSLGAGIADEQYF. CDR3 in DNA: TGCGCCAGCAGCCTAGGAGCGGGAATAGCCGACGAGCAGTACTTC.

This chain uses TRBV6-5 with TRBJ1-1, with D possibly matching TRBD1 (6 bases). The germline V gene encodes CDR1 MNHEY and CDR2 SVGAGI. V gave up 6 bases and J gave up 3 bases, with 11 bases separating them. The CDR3 is 13 amino acids. This CDR3 reads CASSYNRDTEAFF. The CDR3 DNA follows: TGTGCCAGCAGCTACAACAGGGACACTGAAGCTTTCTTT.

The genes are TRBV7-8 and TRBJ1-3; D is unclear. V lost 4 bases and J 4 bases, leaving 14 bases between the germline ends. Germline V gives CDR1 SGHVS, CDR2 FQNEAQ. This CDR3 is 15 amino acids long. CDR3 region: CASSSRPEAGNTIYF. CDR3 DNA: TGTGCCAGCAGCTCCCGACCTGAGGCGGGAAACACCATATATTTT.

The chain employs TRBV30 and TRBJ2-7; the match to TRBD1 covers 8 bases. The CDR3 consists of 13 residues. J lost 5 bases, V lost 1 base, and 4 bases had no gene match. From germline, CDR1 is GTSNPN and CDR2 SVGIG (reference sequence). The chain's CDR3 is CAWSGQGNHEQYF. The CDR3 DNA sequence: TGTGCCTGGAGTGGACAGGGGAACCACGAGCAGTACTTC.

V usage is TRBV2 and J usage is TRBJ2-5, with a possible D match to TRBD1 (6 bases). CDR3 size: 14 residues. V was trimmed by 8 bases and J by 4 bases, leaving 17 bases between them. Germline CDR1 reads SNHLY; CDR2 reads FYNNEI. The CDR3 region has the DNA TGTGCCAGCGGATTAGGGGGTGCGGCAGAGACCCAGTACTTC. Amino acids: CASGLGGAAETQYF.

V and J are TRBV19 and TRBJ1-4, with 8 bases identical to TRBD1. This CDR3 is 14 amino acids long. Germline-derived CDR1 and CDR2 are LNHDA and SQIVND (reference sequence). The V gene end was trimmed by 3 bases and the J gene end by 7 bases; junction bases not matched to a gene: 4. CDR3 in DNA: TGTGCCAGTAGTATCGGGACAGGACCTGAAAAACTGTTTTTT. This translates into CASSIGTGPEKLFF.

V is TRBV5-1 and J is TRBJ2-2; D ambiguous. This CDR3 spans 16 amino acids. V lost 1 base, J lost 3 bases, and 13 bases lay in between. CDR1 SGHRS and CDR2 YFSETQ come from the germline V gene. The CDR3 sequence is CASSLSLSTDTGELFF. The CDR3 DNA is TGCGCCAGCAGCTTGAGCCTTAGTACAGACACCGGGGAGCTGTTTTTT.

The chain joins TRBV9 to TRBJ2-3; 10 bases map to TRBD1. Germline V gene data show CDR1 as SGDLS and CDR2 as YYNGEE. The CDR3 has 18 amino acids. With 3 bases clipped from V and 2 bases from J, the junction kept 12 bases outside the gene matches. The CDR3 DNA follows: TGTGCCAGCAGCGCGACAGGGGGCAACGGAAGACTCACAGATACGCAGTATTTT. Its translation: CASSATGGNGRLTDTQYF.

This chain links TRBV11-2 with TRBJ1-2, with D maybe TRBD1 (6 bases). This CDR3 is built from 14 residues. Trimming stripped 0 bases from V and 8 bases from J, with 13 bases between. Germline V lookup: CDR1 SGHAT, CDR2 FQNNGV. The CDR3 sequence is CASSLDQGMEGYTF. The CDR3 DNA follows: TGTGCCAGCAGCTTAGACCAGGGGATGGAAGGCTACACCTTC.

This chain joins TRBV7-2 and TRBJ2-7; D is perhaps TRBD1 (6 bases). V was clipped by 7 bases and J by 3 bases, with 16 bases between them. The CDR3 totals 14 residues. Germline CDR1 reads SGHTA; CDR2 reads FQGNSA. The CDR3 sequence: CASTSNRANYEQYF. The CDR3 DNA reads as TGTGCCAGCACCAGTAACAGGGCAAACTACGAGCAGTACTTC.

The chain joins TRBV5-1 to TRBJ2-7, with D hard to call. V gave up 1 base and J gave up 5 bases, with 10 bases separating them. Germline V gene lookup returns CDR1 SGHRS and CDR2 YFSETQ. The CDR3 covers 13 residues. DNA for the CDR3: TGCGCCAGCAGCTTGTCGGGCGACAACGAGCAGTACTTC. Residues: CASSLSGDNEQYF.

The J gene is TRBJ2-3, the V gene TRBV6-5, with TRBD2 matching 11 bases. The CDR3 runs to 14 residues. The J segment lost 8 bases and the V segment lost 6 bases, leaving 7 bases of the junction unmatched. Germline CDR1 MNHEY, CDR2 SVGAGI. The CDR3 reads CASSPGLAGVTQYF. Here the CDR3 DNA reads TGTGCCAGCAGCCCCGGACTAGCGGGCGTTACGCAGTATTTT.

The J gene is TRBJ1-3, the V gene TRBV5-4; TRBD1 is a possible D gene (6 bases). The CDR3 loop spans 15 amino acids. V was trimmed by 9 bases and J by 3 bases, leaving 19 bases between them. In germline, CDR1 is SGHNT, CDR2 YYREEE (reference sequence). This chain's CDR3 is CATHGGGRFGNTIYF. CDR3 sequence (DNA): TGTGCCACCCACGGGGGGGGGCGCTTTGGAAACACCATATATTTT.

The chain carries TRBV11-3 and TRBJ1-3; D is perhaps TRBD1 (5 bases). Per the germline V gene, CDR1 is SGHNT and CDR2 is YENEEA. The CDR3 covers 15 residues. Trimming shortened V by 1 base and J by 2 bases, and 9 bases separated the two germline ends. CDR3 loop: CASSLGGTAGNTIYF. The CDR3 DNA reads as TGTGCCAGCAGCTTAGGAGGGACGGCTGGAAACACCATATATTTT.

The chain employs TRBV5-1 and TRBJ2-5, with D hard to call. The germline V and J ends were trimmed by 4 bases and 4 bases, with 11 bases remaining between them. CDR1 SGHRS and CDR2 YFSETQ come from the germline V gene. The CDR3 runs to 13 residues. The CDR3 loop reads CASSLDVPETQYF. The CDR3 region has the DNA TGCGCCAGCAGCCTGGACGTCCCAGAGACCCAGTACTTC.

This clone was counted a few times. The chain is built from TRBV7-9 and TRBJ2-1; D unclear. The CDR3 consists of 12 residues. Germline V CDR1 and CDR2: SEHNR, FQNEAQ (reference sequence). Trimming removed 3 bases at V and 9 bases at J, with 9 bases between. CDR3 nucleotide sequence: TGTGCCAGCAGCTTGCTTTTCCCTGAGCAGTTCTTC. Translated: CASSLLFPEQFF. Supplemented by reference TRBV7-9 and TRBJ2-1, the full variable domain reads DTGVSQNPRHKITKRGQNVTFRCDPISEHNRLYWYRQTLGQGPEFLTYFQNEAQLEKSRLLSDRFSAERPKGSFSTLEIQRTEQGDSAMYLCASSLLFPEQFFGPGTRLTVL.

The chain joins TRBV4-1 to TRBJ2-7; 7 bases agree with TRBD1. Germline assignment: CDR1 MGHRA and CDR2 YSYEKL. Trimming at V came to 1 base and at J to 2 bases, leaving 11 bases not matched to a gene. The CDR3 extends over 17 amino acids. The CDR3 region is CASSQGATGAPPYEQYF. The CDR3 region has the DNA TGCGCCAGCAGCCAAGGCGCCACAGGGGCCCCTCCCTACGAGCAGTACTTC.

The rearrangement links TRBV7-3 to TRBJ2-3; 8 nucleotides align to TRBD2. Germline loops: CDR1 SGHTA, CDR2 FQGTGA. This CDR3 is built from 14 residues. Losses at the gene ends were 3 bases for V and 1 base for J; bases not matched to a gene: 0. CDR3 bases: TGTGCCAGCAGCTTCGGGGGGGGCACAGATACGCAGTATTTT. Amino acids: CASSFGGGTDTQYF.

The rearrangement uses TRBV19 and TRBJ2-5, with a possible D match to TRBD2 (5 bases). The CDR3 totals 14 residues. Trimming shortened V by 5 bases and J by 5 bases, and 15 bases separated the two germline ends. CDR1 is LNHDA, CDR2 SQIVND, per germline (reference sequence). DNA of the CDR3: TGTGCCAGTAGTCTTCCGGGAAGGGCCGAGACCCAGTACTTC. Translated, it gives CASSLPGRAETQYF.

This clone was recorded only once. The chain links TRBV4-1 to TRBJ2-2; D is undetermined. With 1 base removed from V and 4 bases from J, the gap between germline ends came to 16 bases. The CDR3 totals 17 residues. The germline CDR1 and CDR2 sequences are MGHRA and YSYEKL. DNA of the CDR3: TGCGCCAGCAGCCAAGGAGTCGCGCGACATAGCACCGGGGAGCTGTTTTTT. It yields the protein CASSQGVARHSTGELFF.